This TCR beta chain was identified during a study of cytomegalovirus exposure and HLA in healthy donors. For this clone: Its target is not known.

The study ran its PCR with 60 Vbeta and 13 Jbeta primers. Assay used: immunoSEQ multiplex PCR; TCRdb lists only in-frame clones, some missing. The sample gives 140,000 to 150,000 clones, around 9.6% of which show up once; roughly 1.9% is in the top ten. The CDR3 has 18 amino acids. Germline assignment: CDR1 SGHKS and CDR2 YYEKEE (reference sequence). V was clipped by 2 bases and J by 1 base, with 22 bases between them. General observations from the study: Accurate predictions that matched the HLA-A and HLA-B alleles of most subjects were reportedly made from TCR beta sequences. Productive status was seen about 90% or about 30% of the time for most TCR beta V segments in an earlier analysis. A missense DCLRE1C variant was associated with V- and J-gene trimming of TCR beta chains in a later analysis, and an independent cohort replicated the association. Several of the most significant clusters were apparently associated with common viral pathogens in a later analysis.

The rearrangement joins TRBV5-5 to TRBJ2-7; perhaps TRBD2 as D (6 bases). The material sequenced was PBMCs. This TCR came from a male donor in good health and CMV-seronegative. CDR3 nucleotides: TGTGCCAGCAGCTTATTACTTCGGTCTCTAGCGTCTTCCTACGAGCAGTACTTC. Translation gives CASSLLLRSLASSYEQYF.